These 16 T cell receptor beta chains were all obtained from the same sample, sequenced in a study of T-cell reconstitution after alpha-beta-depleted transplantation in children. It was with unique molecular identifiers that the TCRbeta library was prepared. TCRdb reprocessed the PCR reads with MiXCR, giving one entry per CDR3 protein. Of 500,000 to 650,000 distinct CDR3 sequences in the sample, around 10% are singletons; the top ten hold around 13%. Material: PBMCs, mostly from graft donor cells, obtained 180 days after TCRalphabeta/CD19-depleted stem cell transplant. The receptors shown here come from a female patient aged 2-15 years who had a stem cell transplant for aplastic anemia, so the T cells may come from the graft donor.

This clonotype was detected only a few times. This chain joins TRBV4-3 and TRBJ1-3; no clear D. CDR1 and CDR2 (germline): LGHNA, YSLEER. V lost 0 bases, J lost 0 bases, and 6 bases lay in between. This CDR3 has 15 amino acids. CDR3 protein: CASSQEPFSGNTIYF. In DNA form, the CDR3 reads TGCGCCAGCAGCCAAGAGCCTTTCTCTGGAAACACCATATATTTT.

The chain has TRBV3-1 and TRBJ1-1; possibly TRBD1 for D (5 bases). Trimming removed 1 base from V and 1 base from J, with 10 bases in between. CDR1 and CDR2 (germline): LGHDT, YNNKEL (reference sequence). The CDR3 is 15 residues long. The CDR3 protein is CASSQAYRQNTEAFF. Written as DNA, the CDR3 is TGTGCCAGCAGCCAAGCCTACAGGCAGAACACTGAAGCTTTCTTT.

V gene TRBV4-3 combines with J gene TRBJ2-1; 11 nucleotides agree with TRBD2. The J segment lost 3 bases and the V segment lost 1 base, leaving 5 bases of the junction unmatched. This CDR3 is built from 17 residues. Germline-derived CDR1 and CDR2 are LGHNA and YSLEER. The CDR3 sequence: CASSQVVSGRVYNEQFF. CDR3 in DNA: TGCGCCAGCAGCCAAGTCGTTAGCGGGAGGGTCTACAATGAGCAGTTCTTC.

This clonotype was observed a few times. The rearrangement uses TRBV12-3 or TRBV12-4 and TRBJ2-5; weak D call: TRBD1 (6 bases). There are 17 residues in the CDR3. Trimming took off 5 bases at V and 0 bases at J, with 19 bases between the two ends. This CDR3 is CASSPHRAHFYQETQYF. CDR3 nucleotide sequence: TGTGCCAGCAGTCCCCACAGGGCTCATTTCTACCAAGAGACCCAGTACTTC.

This clonotype appeared a few times. The chain combines TRBV12-3 or TRBV12-4 with TRBJ2-5; tentative D call: TRBD2 (5 bases). This CDR3 contains 13 residues. Trimming removed 7 bases at V and 1 base at J, with 10 bases between. CDR3 coding DNA: TGTGCCAGCAATTGGAGGTCCCAAGAGACCCAGTACTTC. It specifies CASNWRSQETQYF.

This clonotype turned up a few times. This chain connects TRBV5-1 to TRBJ2-7; tentative D call: TRBD2 (6 bases). Per the germline V gene, CDR1 is SGHRS and CDR2 is YFSETQ. V lost 5 bases, J lost 1 base, and 16 bases lay in between. There are 15 residues in the CDR3. The CDR3 here is CASRHLAGTSYEQYF. CDR3 nucleotides: TGCGCCAGCAGGCACCTAGCCGGGACTTCCTACGAGCAGTACTTC.

This rearrangement joins TRBV28 to TRBJ2-1; D perhaps matches TRBD2 (5 bases). Germline CDR1 and CDR2: MDHEN and SYDVKM. The CDR3 has 14 amino acids. V was cut by 1 base and J by 6 bases, with 10 bases left in between. CDR3 nucleotides: TGTGCCAGCAGTTTATCCCCGGGAAGCAATGAGCAGTTCTTC. Translation: CASSLSPGSNEQFF.

This clonotype showed up many times. This chain links TRBV9 with TRBJ2-1, with D perhaps assigned TRBD1 or TRBD2 (6 bases each). Trimming pared 1 base from V and 7 bases from J, leaving 24 bases between. Germline V gene sequence: CDR1 SGDLS, CDR2 YYNGEE. The CDR3 extends over 18 amino acids. CDR3 nucleotides: TGTGCCAGCAGCGTAAAGGGTTTAAAAGGGGGGTCCAGGAATGAGCAGTTCTTC. Its protein product is CASSVKGLKGGSRNEQFF.

This clonotype appeared a few times. CDR3 region: CASSLVGTNRGQDGYTF. The CDR3 bases are TGTGCCAGCAGCTTGGTTGGGACTAACAGGGGGCAGGATGGCTACACCTTC. The chain links TRBV5-5 to TRBJ1-2; 9 positions match TRBD1. The CDR3 length is 17 residues. V trimming: 0 bases; J trimming: 6 bases; junction bases outside the gene matches: 12. Germline V lookup: CDR1 SGHKS, CDR2 YYEKEE (reference sequence).

The table lists this clonotype with a few counts. CDR3 loop: CASTLTGGKNIQYF. CDR3 sequence (DNA): TGTGCCAGCACCTTGACAGGGGGAAAAAACATTCAGTACTTC. This chain connects TRBV12-3 or TRBV12-4 to TRBJ2-4; TRBD1 matches at 9 bases. The J segment lost 4 bases and the V segment lost 7 bases, leaving 5 bases of the junction unmatched. The CDR3 has 14 amino acids.

V gene TRBV9 combines with J gene TRBJ2-1; possible D gene TRBD1, 5 bases. The V end was cut by 3 bases, the J end by 3 bases, with 10 bases between. CDR3 length: 14 residues. Germline CDR1 is SGDLS and CDR2 is YYNGEE. CDR3 loop: CASSADSYYNEQFF. CDR3 nucleotide sequence: TGTGCCAGCAGCGCCGACAGTTACTACAATGAGCAGTTCTTC.

This chain joins TRBV28 and TRBJ2-6; D is unresolved. Trimming shortened V by 5 bases and J by 0 bases, and 11 bases separated the two germline ends. The CDR3 sequence is 16 residues long. Germline V gives CDR1 MDHEN, CDR2 SYDVKM. CDR3 residues: CASSPGLRSGANVLTF. CDR3 coding DNA: TGTGCCAGCAGTCCCGGTCTCCGCTCTGGGGCCAACGTCCTGACTTTC.

V is TRBV15 and J is TRBJ1-1; TRBD1 is a possible D gene (5 bases). Trimming shortened V by 5 bases and J by 4 bases, and 17 bases separated the two germline ends. The germline CDR1 and CDR2 sequences are LNHNV and YYDKDF (reference sequence). This CDR3 spans 15 amino acids. DNA for the CDR3: TGTGCCACCAGCTTAATGACGGGACCCTTCACTGAAGCTTTCTTT. Translation: CATSLMTGPFTEAFF.

This clonotype was observed a handful of times. This chain joins TRBV6-5 and TRBJ2-7; D gene ambiguous. The CDR3 runs 14 residues. Between the trimmed V and J ends, which lost 0 bases and 3 bases, there was a span of 9 bases. Germline V gives CDR1 MNHEY, CDR2 SVGAGI. The CDR3 is CASSYSWSGYEQYF. DNA for the CDR3: TGTGCCAGCAGTTACTCTTGGAGTGGCTACGAGCAGTACTTC.

This clonotype was seen repeatedly, ten times or more. This rearrangement joins TRBV12-3 or TRBV12-4 to TRBJ2-3; 7 bases line up with TRBD2. Losses at the gene ends were 6 bases for V and 4 bases for J; bases not matched to a gene: 10. The CDR3 sequence is 15 residues long. The CDR3 nucleotides are TGTGCCAGCAGACCCCCCGGGACTATCGCAGATACGCAGTATTTT. Amino acids: CASRPPGTIADTQYF.

This clonotype showed up just a few times. The chain couples TRBV24-1 to TRBJ2-3; 11 bases are shared with TRBD2. The CDR3 covers 17 residues. The V segment lost 4 bases and the J segment 1 base; nucleotides outside the gene matches: 6. Germline-derived CDR1 and CDR2 are KGHDR and SFDVKD. In nucleotides, the CDR3 is TGTGCCACCAGTGACTCCATAGCGGGAGGGGGCACAGATACGCAGTATTTT. Translation: CATSDSIAGGGTDTQYF.